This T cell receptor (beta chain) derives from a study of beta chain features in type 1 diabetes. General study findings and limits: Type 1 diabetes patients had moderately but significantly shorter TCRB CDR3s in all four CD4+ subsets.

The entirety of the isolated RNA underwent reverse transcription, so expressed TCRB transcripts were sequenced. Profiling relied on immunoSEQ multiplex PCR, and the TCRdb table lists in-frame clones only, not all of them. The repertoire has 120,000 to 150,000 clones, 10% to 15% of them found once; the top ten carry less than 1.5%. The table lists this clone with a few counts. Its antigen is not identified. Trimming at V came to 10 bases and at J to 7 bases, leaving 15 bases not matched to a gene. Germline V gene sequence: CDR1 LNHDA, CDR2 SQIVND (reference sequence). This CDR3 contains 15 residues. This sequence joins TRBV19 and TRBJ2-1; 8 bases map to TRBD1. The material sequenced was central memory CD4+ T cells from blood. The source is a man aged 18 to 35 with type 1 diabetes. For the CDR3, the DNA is TGTGCCACCAGTATGACAGGGGAGTCTTGGAATGAGCAGTTCTTC. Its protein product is CATSMTGESWNEQFF.